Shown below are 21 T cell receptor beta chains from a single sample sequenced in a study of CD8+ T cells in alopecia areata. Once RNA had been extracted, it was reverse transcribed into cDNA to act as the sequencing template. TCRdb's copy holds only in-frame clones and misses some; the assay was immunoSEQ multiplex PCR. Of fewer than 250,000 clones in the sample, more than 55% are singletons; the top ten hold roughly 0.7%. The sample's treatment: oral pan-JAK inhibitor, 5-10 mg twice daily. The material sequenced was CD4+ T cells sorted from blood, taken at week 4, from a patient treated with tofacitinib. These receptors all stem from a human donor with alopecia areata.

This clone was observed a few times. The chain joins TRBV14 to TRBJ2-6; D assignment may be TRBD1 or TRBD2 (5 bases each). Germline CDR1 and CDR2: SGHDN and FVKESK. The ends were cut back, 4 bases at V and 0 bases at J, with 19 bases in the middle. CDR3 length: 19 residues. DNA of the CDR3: TGTGCCAGCAGCCTCAACGAACGGGACCCCCGCTCTGGGGCCAACGTCCTGACTTTC. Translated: CASSLNERDPRSGANVLTF. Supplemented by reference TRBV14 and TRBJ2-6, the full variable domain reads EAGVTQFPSHSVIEKGQTVTLRCDPISGHDNLYWYRRVMGKEIKFLLHFVKESKQDESGMPNNRFLAERTGGTYSTLKVQPAELEDSGVYFCASSLNERDPRSGANVLTFGAGSRLTVL.

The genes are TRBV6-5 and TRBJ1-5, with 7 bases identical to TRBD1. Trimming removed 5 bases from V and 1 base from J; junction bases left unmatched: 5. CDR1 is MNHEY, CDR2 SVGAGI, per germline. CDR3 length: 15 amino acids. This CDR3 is CASSPRGASNQPQHF. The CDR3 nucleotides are TGTGCCAGCAGTCCCAGGGGGGCCAGCAATCAGCCCCAGCATTTT.

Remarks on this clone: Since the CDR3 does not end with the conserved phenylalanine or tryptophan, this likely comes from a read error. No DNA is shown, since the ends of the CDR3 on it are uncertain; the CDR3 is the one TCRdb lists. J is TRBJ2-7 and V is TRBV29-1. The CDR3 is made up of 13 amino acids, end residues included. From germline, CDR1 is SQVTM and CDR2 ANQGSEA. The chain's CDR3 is CSVERSLCPQLTS.

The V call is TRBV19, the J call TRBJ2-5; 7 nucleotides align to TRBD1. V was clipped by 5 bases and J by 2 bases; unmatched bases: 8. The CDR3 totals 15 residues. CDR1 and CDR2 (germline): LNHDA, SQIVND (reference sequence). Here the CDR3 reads CASSRHRDRQETQYF. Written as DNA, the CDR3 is TGTGCCAGTAGTCGACACCGGGACAGACAAGAGACCCAGTACTTC. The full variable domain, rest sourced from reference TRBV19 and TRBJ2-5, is DGGITQSPKYLFRKEGQNVTLSCEQNLNHDAMYWYRQDPGQGLRLIYYSQIVNDFQKGDIAEGYSVSREKKESFPLTVTSAQKNPTAFYLCASSRHRDRQETQYFGPGTRLLVL.

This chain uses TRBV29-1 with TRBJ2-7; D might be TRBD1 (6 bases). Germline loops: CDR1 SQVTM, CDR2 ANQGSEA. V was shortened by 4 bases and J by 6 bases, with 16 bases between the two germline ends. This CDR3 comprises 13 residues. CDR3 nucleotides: TGCAGCGTTGGGGACACTGGGGTGGGCGAGCAGTACTTC. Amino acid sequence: CSVGDTGVGEQYF.

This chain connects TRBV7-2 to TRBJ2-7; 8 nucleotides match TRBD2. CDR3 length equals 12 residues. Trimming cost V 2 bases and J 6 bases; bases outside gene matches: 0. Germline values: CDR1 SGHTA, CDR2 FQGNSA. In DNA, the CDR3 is TGTGCCAGCAGCTTACGGGGGGGCGAGCAGTACTTC. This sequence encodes CASSLRGGEQYF.

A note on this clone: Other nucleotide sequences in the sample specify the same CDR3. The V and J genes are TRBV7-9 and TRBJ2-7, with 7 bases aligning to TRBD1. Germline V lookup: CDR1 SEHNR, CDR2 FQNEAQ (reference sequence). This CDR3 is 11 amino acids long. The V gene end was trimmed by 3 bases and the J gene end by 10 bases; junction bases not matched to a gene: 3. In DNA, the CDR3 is TGTGCCAGCAGCTTCGACAGGGCACAGTACTTC. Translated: CASSFDRAQYF. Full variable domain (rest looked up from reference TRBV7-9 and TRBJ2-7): DTGVSQNPRHKITKRGQNVTFRCDPISEHNRLYWYRQTLGQGPEFLTYFQNEAQLEKSRLLSDRFSAERPKGSFSTLEIQRTEQGDSAMYLCASSFDRAQYFGPGTRLTVT.

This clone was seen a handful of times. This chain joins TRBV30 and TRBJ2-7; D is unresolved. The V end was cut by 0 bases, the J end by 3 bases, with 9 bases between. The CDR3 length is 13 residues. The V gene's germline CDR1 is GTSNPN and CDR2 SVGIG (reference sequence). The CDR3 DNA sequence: TGTGCCTGGAGTGTACGGAAAAACTACGAGCAGTACTTC. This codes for CAWSVRKNYEQYF. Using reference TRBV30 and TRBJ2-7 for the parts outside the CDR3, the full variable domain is SQTIHQWPATLVQPVGSPLSLECTVEGTSNPNLYWYRQAAGRGLQLLFYSVGIGQISSEVPQNLSASRPQDRQFILSSKKLLLSDSGFYLCAWSVRKNYEQYFGPGTRLTVT.

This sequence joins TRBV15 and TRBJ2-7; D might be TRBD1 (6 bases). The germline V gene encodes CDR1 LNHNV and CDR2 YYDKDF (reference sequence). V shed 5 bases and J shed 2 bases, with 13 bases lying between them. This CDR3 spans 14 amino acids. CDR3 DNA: TGTGCCACCAGCTTCTGGGGGCAGCCCTACGAGCAGTACTTC. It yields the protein CATSFWGQPYEQYF. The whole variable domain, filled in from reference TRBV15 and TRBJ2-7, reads DAMVIQNPRYQVTQFGKPVTLSCSQTLNHNVMYWYQQKSSQAPKLLFHYYDKDFNNEADTPDNFQSRRPNTSFCFLDIRSPGLGDTAMYLCATSFWGQPYEQYFGPGTRLTVT.

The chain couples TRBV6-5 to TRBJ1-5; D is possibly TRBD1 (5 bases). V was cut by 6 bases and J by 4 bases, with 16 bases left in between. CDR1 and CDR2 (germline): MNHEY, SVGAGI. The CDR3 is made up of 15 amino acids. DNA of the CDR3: TGTGCCAGCAGGCGTACCGGGGGGGTAAATCAGCCCCAGCATTTT. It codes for CASRRTGGVNQPQHF.

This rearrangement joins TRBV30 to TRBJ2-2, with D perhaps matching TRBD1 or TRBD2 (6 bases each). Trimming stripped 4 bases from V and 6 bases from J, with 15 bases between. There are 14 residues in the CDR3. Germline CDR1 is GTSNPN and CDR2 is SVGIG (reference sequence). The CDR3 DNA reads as TGTGCCTGGACGTCGGGGGCCGTGGCCGGGGAGCTGTTTTTT. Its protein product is CAWTSGAVAGELFF.

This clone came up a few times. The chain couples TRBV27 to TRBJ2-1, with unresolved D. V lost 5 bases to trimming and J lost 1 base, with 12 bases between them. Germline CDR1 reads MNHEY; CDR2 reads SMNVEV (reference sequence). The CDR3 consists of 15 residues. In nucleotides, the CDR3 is TGTGCCAGCAGTCCGACACACGGGTCCTACAATGAGCAGTTCTTC. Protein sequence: CASSPTHGSYNEQFF.

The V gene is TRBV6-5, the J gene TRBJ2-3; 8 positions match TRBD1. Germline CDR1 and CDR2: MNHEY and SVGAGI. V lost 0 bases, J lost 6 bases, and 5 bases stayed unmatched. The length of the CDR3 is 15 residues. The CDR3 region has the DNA TGTGCCAGCAGTTACTCTTACAGGGGGGCGGATACGCAGTATTTT. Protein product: CASSYSYRGADTQYF.

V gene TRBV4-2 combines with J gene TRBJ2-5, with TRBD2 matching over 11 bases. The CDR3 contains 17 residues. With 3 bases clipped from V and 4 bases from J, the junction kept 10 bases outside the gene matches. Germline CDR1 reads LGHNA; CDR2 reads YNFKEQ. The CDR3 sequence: CASSHLSGRALRETQYF. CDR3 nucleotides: TGTGCCAGCAGCCATCTTAGCGGGAGGGCCCTCAGAGAGACCCAGTACTTC.

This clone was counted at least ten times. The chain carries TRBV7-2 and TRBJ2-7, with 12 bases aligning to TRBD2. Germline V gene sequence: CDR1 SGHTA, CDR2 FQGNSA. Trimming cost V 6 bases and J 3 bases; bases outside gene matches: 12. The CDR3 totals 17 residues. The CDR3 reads CASRGATSGSFLYEQYF. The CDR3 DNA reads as TGTGCCAGCAGAGGCGCGACTAGCGGGAGCTTTCTCTACGAGCAGTACTTC.

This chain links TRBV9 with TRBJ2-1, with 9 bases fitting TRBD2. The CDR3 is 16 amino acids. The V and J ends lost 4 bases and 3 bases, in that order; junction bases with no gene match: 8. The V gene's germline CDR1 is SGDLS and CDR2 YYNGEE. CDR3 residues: CASSWTAGGSYNEQFF. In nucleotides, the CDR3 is TGTGCCAGCAGCTGGACCGCGGGAGGGAGCTACAATGAGCAGTTCTTC.

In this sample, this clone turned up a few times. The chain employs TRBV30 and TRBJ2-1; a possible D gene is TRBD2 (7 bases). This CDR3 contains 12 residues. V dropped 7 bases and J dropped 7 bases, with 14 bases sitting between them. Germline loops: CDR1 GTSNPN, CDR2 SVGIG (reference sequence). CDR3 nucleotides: TGTGCCTACGGAGGGGGGGGAAATGAGCAGTTCTTC. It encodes CAYGGGGNEQFF.

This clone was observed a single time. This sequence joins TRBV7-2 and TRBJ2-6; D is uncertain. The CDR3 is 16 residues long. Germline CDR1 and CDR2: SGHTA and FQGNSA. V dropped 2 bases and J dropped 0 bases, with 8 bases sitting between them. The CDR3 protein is CASSLIGNSGANVLTF. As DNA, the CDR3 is TGTGCCAGCAGCTTAATAGGGAACTCTGGGGCCAACGTCCTGACTTTC.

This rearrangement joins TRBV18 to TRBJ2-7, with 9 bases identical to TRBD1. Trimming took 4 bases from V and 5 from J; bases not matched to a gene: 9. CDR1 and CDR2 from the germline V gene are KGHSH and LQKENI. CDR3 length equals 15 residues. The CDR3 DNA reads TGTGCCAGCTCACGAAGGACAGGGGTTTACAACGAGCAGTACTTC. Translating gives CASSRRTGVYNEQYF.

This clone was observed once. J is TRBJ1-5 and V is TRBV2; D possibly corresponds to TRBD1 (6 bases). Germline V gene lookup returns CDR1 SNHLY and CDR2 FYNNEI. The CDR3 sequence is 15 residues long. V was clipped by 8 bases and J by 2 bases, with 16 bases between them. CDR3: CASSNGRGGNQPQHF. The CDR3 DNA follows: TGTGCCAGCTCGAACGGCAGGGGCGGCAATCAGCCCCAGCATTTT.

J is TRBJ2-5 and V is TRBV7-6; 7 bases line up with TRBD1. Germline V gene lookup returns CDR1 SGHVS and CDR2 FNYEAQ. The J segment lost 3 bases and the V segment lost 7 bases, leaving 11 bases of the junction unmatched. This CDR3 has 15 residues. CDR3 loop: CASTLQGVSKETQYF. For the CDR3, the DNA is TGTGCCAGCACCCTCCAGGGGGTTTCCAAAGAGACCCAGTACTTC. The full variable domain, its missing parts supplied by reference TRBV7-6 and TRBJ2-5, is GAGVSQSPRYKVTKRGQDVALRCDPISGHVSLYWYRQALGQGPEFLTYFNYEAQQDKSGLPNDRFSAERPEGSISTLTIQRTEQRDSAMYRCASTLQGVSKETQYFGPGTRLLVL.